One sample yielded the 5 T cell receptor beta chains listed below, sequenced in a study of cytomegalovirus exposure and HLA in healthy donors. Sequencing used immunoSEQ multiplex PCR; TCRdb keeps in-frame clones, though not all of them. The data contain approximately 200,000 clones, 70% to 90% of them seen just once; the ten biggest clones take up about 2.7%. Sequenced: PBMCs. The origin of the receptors is a young woman in good health and CMV-seronegative.

This chain joins TRBV7-6 and TRBJ2-3; 9 bases fit TRBD2. After removal of 1 base from V and 6 bases from J, the junction contained 5 bases not matched to a gene. The CDR3 consists of 15 residues. Germline lookup yields CDR1 SGHVS and CDR2 FNYEAQ. DNA for the CDR3: TGTGCCAGCAGCTTAGGTGCCAGCGGGAGGGATACGCAGTATTTT. Encoded protein: CASSLGASGRDTQYF.

The CDR3 spells CASRETDSYEQYF. The CDR3 coding sequence is TGTGCCAGCAGAGAAACCGACAGTTACGAGCAGTACTTC. This sequence joins TRBV27 and TRBJ2-7; a possible D gene is TRBD1 (5 bases). The CDR3 is 13 residues long. The V end lost 6 bases, the J end lost 4 bases, and 13 bases lay between the germline ends. Germline V gene lookup returns CDR1 MNHEY and CDR2 SMNVEV (reference sequence).

A few counts support this clone. The chain combines TRBV2 with TRBJ1-5, with unresolved D. The CDR3 totals 13 residues. CDR1 SNHLY and CDR2 FYNNEI come from the germline V gene. V was clipped by 1 base and J by 9 bases, with 10 bases between them. This chain's CDR3 is CASSEVPRGPQHF. The CDR3 coding sequence is TGTGCCAGCAGTGAAGTTCCAAGAGGGCCCCAGCATTTT.

This chain links TRBV27 with TRBJ2-5; 9 nucleotides match TRBD2. Germline V gives CDR1 MNHEY, CDR2 SMNVEV (reference sequence). The CDR3 sequence is 13 residues long. J gave up 7 bases and V 2 bases, and 2 bases lay outside the gene matches. The CDR3 DNA is TGTGCCAGCAGTTTAGGACTAGCGCGGACCCAGTACTTC. Protein sequence: CASSLGLARTQYF.

The CDR3 DNA follows: TGTGCCAGCAGCGCAGGGGGCAACCAAGAGACCCAGTACTTC. Translating it yields CASSAGGNQETQYF. The chain combines TRBV6-1 with TRBJ2-5, with 8 bases that match TRBD1. Trimming at V came to 6 bases and at J to 0 bases, leaving 3 bases not matched to a gene. Looked up from germline, CDR1 is MNHNS and CDR2 is SASEGT. CDR3 size: 14 residues.